Listed below are T cell receptor beta chains from one sample, sequenced in a study of T cells after yellow fever vaccination. Each CDR3 protein gets one entry after TCRdb re-called the 5' RACE reads with MiXCR. This table holds hundreds of thousands of distinct CDR3 sequences, approximately 18% found once. Material: PBMCs, obtained before the yellow fever booster vaccination. The receptors originated from a man aged 18-30 years who received the YFV17D yellow fever vaccine. The CDR3 runs from the conserved cysteine through the conserved F or W. A D gene is named only where the DNA matches it firmly. Rows give clone size only sometimes, using once, few, many, or a class for an expanded clone.

v_gene	abundance	d_gene	j_gene	CDR3nt	CDR3aa
TRBV27	NA	TRBD2	TRBJ2-5	TGTGCCAGCAGTCCCGGACTAGCGGGGGGCATAGCGGAGACCCAGTACTTC	CASSPGLAGGIAETQYF
TRBV24-1	few	TRBD2	TRBJ2-3	TGTGCCACCAGTGACCCGGCGCAGGGAGGGGATACGCAGTATTTT	CATSDPAQGGDTQYF
TRBV10-3	NA	NA	TRBJ2-2	TGTGCCATCAGTGATGAGGGCACCGGGGAGCTGTTTTTT	CAISDEGTGELFF
TRBV5-4	NA	NA	TRBJ2-3	TGTGCCAGCAGCACCATTCCTCCCGCGCAGTATTTT	CASSTIPPAQYF
TRBV6-5	NA	TRBD1	TRBJ1-2	TGTGCCAGCAGTCCGGGGCCAGGGGGAGGCTACACCTTC	CASSPGPGGGYTF
TRBV4-3	many	TRBD1	TRBJ1-2	TGCGCCAGCAGCCAAGAGGAGACAGGGGCCCTTGGTGGCTACACCTTC	CASSQEETGALGGYTF
TRBV5-1	NA	NA	TRBJ1-1	TGCGCCAGCAGCTTGATGACAGACACTGAAGCTTTCTTT	CASSLMTDTEAFF
TRBV5-1	NA	NA	TRBJ1-1	TGCGCCAGCAGCTTGCTGACGGAGAACACTGAAGCTTTCTTT	CASSLLTENTEAFF
TRBV12-3/TRBV12-4	few	NA	TRBJ2-1	TGTGCCAGCAAAACTAGTAACAATGAGCAGTTCTTC	CASKTSNNEQFF
TRBV3-1	few	TRBD2	TRBJ2-5	TGTGCCAGCAGCCAAGAGACTAGCGGATTGGAGACCCAGTACTTC	CASSQETSGLETQYF
TRBV5-1	NA	NA	TRBJ1-1	TGCGCCAGCAGCCCCCAAGATTTCAGGAACACTGAAGCTTTCTTT	CASSPQDFRNTEAFF
TRBV7-2	NA	NA	TRBJ1-2	TGTGCCAGCAGCTTAAGGGGCGGCCGGATCAATAACTATGGCTACACCTTC	CASSLRGGRINNYGYTF
TRBV6-2/TRBV6-3	NA	TRBD1	TRBJ1-1	TGTGCCAGCAGTTGGGGGACAGGGCACACTGAAGCTTTCTTT	CASSWGTGHTEAFF
TRBV12-3/TRBV12-4	NA	TRBD2	TRBJ2-5	TGTGCCAGCAGTCCCCTCGGGGGGGCGGGACCCCAAGAGACCCAGTACTTC	CASSPLGGAGPQETQYF
TRBV29-1	few	TRBD1	TRBJ2-7	TGCAGCGTATGGGGACAGGGTGGGAACGAGCAGTACTTC	CSVWGQGGNEQYF
TRBV6-2/TRBV6-3	NA	NA	TRBJ2-7	TGTGCCAGCAGCAGACCCGCGGGCTCCTACGAGCAGTACTTC	CASSRPAGSYEQYF
TRBV5-6	NA	NA	TRBJ2-7	TGTGCCAGCAGCCCCGGCGGTAACTCCTACGAGCAGTACTTC	CASSPGGNSYEQYF
TRBV4-2	many	NA	TRBJ2-1	TGTGCCAGCAGCCAAGATTCCCCGGGAGCCTACAATGAGCAGTTCTTC	CASSQDSPGAYNEQFF
TRBV12-3/TRBV12-4	NA	TRBD2	TRBJ2-1	TGTGCCAGCAGTTTATCCCTAATACTAGCGCCCTCGTCCCACAATGAGCAGTTCTTC	CASSLSLILAPSSHNEQFF
TRBV6-6	NA	NA	TRBJ1-2	TGTGCCAGCGGATCCTATGGCTACACCTTC	CASGSYGYTF
TRBV10-3	NA	NA	TRBJ1-5	TGTGCCATCAGTGAGTCCGATGGGAATCGGCCCCAGCATTTT	CAISESDGNRPQHF
TRBV5-5	few	NA	TRBJ1-6	TGTGCCAGCAGCTTGGATGGGGGGGTTAATAATTCACCCCTCCACTTT	CASSLDGGVNNSPLHF
TRBV10-3	NA	NA	TRBJ1-2	TGTGCCATCACTGTAGGGTACTATGGCTACACCTTC	CAITVGYYGYTF
TRBV6-5	many	TRBD2	TRBJ2-4	TGTGCCAGCAGTCCCACGGGGGGAGCCAAAAACATTCAGTACTTC	CASSPTGGAKNIQYF
TRBV6-2/TRBV6-3	NA	NA	TRBJ1-5	TGTGCCAGCAGTTACTCGTGGGGACGCAATCAGCCCCAGCATTTT	CASSYSWGRNQPQHF
TRBV12-3/TRBV12-4	few	NA	TRBJ2-3	TGTGCCAGCAGTTTCCCCCCAACGTTGTCAAGCACAGATACGCAGTATTTT	CASSFPPTLSSTDTQYF
TRBV5-1	few	NA	TRBJ1-6	TGCGCCAGCAGCCTGGCGGGTGGAGTAGGAGCCGGATATAATTCACCCCTCCACTTT	CASSLAGGVGAGYNSPLHF
TRBV6-2/TRBV6-3	NA	NA	TRBJ1-5	TGTGCCAGCAGTTACTACACAGGGAATCAGCCCCAGCATTTT	CASSYYTGNQPQHF
TRBV5-1	NA	NA	TRBJ1-2	TGCGCCAGCAGCTTAGAGAGCCCGGAGGGCTACACCTTC	CASSLESPEGYTF
TRBV29-1	few	NA	TRBJ1-1	TGCAGCGTTGGTCTACGGTATAACACTGAAGCTTTCTTT	CSVGLRYNTEAFF
TRBV5-1	NA	NA	TRBJ1-6	TGCGCCAGCAGCTTGGAAGGTGCGGTGGTTTCACCCCTCCACTTT	CASSLEGAVVSPLHF
TRBV9	NA	NA	TRBJ1-6	TGTGCCTCCGGCGGAGCCCCCTCTAGCTCCTATAATTCACCCCTCCACTTT	CASGGAPSSSYNSPLHF
TRBV7-9	few	TRBD2	TRBJ2-5	TGTGCCAGCAGCTTAGCCTCCAGCGGGGGGGCCTACGAAGAGACCCAGTACTTC	CASSLASSGGAYEETQYF
TRBV28	few	NA	TRBJ1-6	TGTGCCAGCAGGTCCACAGGGACCCCCCTCCACTTT	CASRSTGTPLHF
TRBV7-8	few	NA	TRBJ2-2	TGTGCCAGCAGCTTAGCGGGGAGAGCCGGGGAGCTGTTTTTT	CASSLAGRAGELFF
TRBV3-1	NA	TRBD2	TRBJ2-1	TGTGCCAGCAGCCCGACTAGCGGGGGGGTCTACAATGAGCAGTTCTTC	CASSPTSGGVYNEQFF
TRBV15	few	NA	TRBJ1-2	TGTGCCACCGGGGACATGTCTAACTATGGCTACACCTTC	CATGDMSNYGYTF
TRBV6-5	few	TRBD2	TRBJ2-1	TGTGCCAGCAGTTGGGAGGGCGCCCACCCGGGGAATGAGCAGTTCTTC	CASSWEGAHPGNEQFF
TRBV4-1	few	TRBD1	TRBJ2-1	TGCGCCAGCAGCCATGCTCCCCCGGGACAGGGGGCCTATGAGCAGTTCTTC	CASSHAPPGQGAYEQFF
TRBV5-1	NA	TRBD1	TRBJ1-1	TGCGCCAGCAGACGTGGGACAGGGGGAACTGAAGCTTTCTTT	CASRRGTGGTEAFF